These 32 T cell receptor beta chains were sequenced from one sample in a study of blood T cell repertoires in COVID-19. TCRdb keeps only in-frame clones here, not all; method: immunoSEQ multiplex PCR. Among fewer than 400,000 clones listed, around 83% were seen once. Sequenced: peripheral blood. All receptors derive from a man aged 25-45 years with active or convalescent COVID-19.

The chain joins TRBV7-6 to TRBJ1-5; a weak D match, TRBD1 (6 bases). Germline CDR1 reads SGHVS; CDR2 reads FNYEAQ. This CDR3 has 17 amino acids. Trimming cost V 1 base and J 1 base, with 14 bases left between them. The CDR3 nucleotides are TGTGCCAGCAGCTTAGAGGCCGGACAGAACAGCAATCAGCCCCAGCATTTT. Its translation: CASSLEAGQNSNQPQHF.

V and J are TRBV5-4 and TRBJ1-1; a possible D gene is TRBD1 (5 bases). The germline V and J ends were trimmed by 2 bases and 1 base, with 9 bases remaining between them. Germline-derived CDR1 and CDR2 are SGHNT and YYREEE (reference sequence). This CDR3 has 14 residues. Here the CDR3 reads CASSFGGANTEAFF. CDR3 sequence (DNA): TGTGCCAGCAGCTTTGGTGGGGCGAACACTGAAGCTTTCTTT.

The V gene is TRBV2, the J gene TRBJ1-1; D uncertain. The CDR3 loop spans 14 amino acids. Trimming shortened V by 6 bases and J by 3 bases, and 14 bases separated the two germline ends. Germline V CDR1 and CDR2: SNHLY, FYNNEI. The CDR3 loop reads CASRAQNIDTEAFF. CDR3 nucleotide sequence: TGTGCCAGCAGGGCCCAGAACATTGACACTGAAGCTTTCTTT.

The chain employs TRBV7-9 and TRBJ2-1; TRBD2 is a possible D gene (6 bases). The germline CDR1 and CDR2 sequences are SEHNR and FQNEAQ (reference sequence). The CDR3 consists of 16 residues. V lost 1 base and J 0 bases, leaving 10 bases between the germline ends. The CDR3 reads CASSLEAGLSYNEQFF. The CDR3 DNA reads as TGTGCCAGCAGCTTAGAGGCGGGACTCTCCTACAATGAGCAGTTCTTC.

The V and J genes are TRBV28 and TRBJ2-7; 8 nucleotides align to TRBD1. Germline V lookup: CDR1 MDHEN, CDR2 SYDVKM. CDR3 size: 16 residues. Trimming took 6 bases from V and 4 from J; bases not matched to a gene: 14. The CDR3 nucleotides are TGTGCCAGCAGCTCATTCGGACAGGGCCCTTCTTACGAGCAGTACTTC. It translates to CASSSFGQGPSYEQYF.

This clone was counted once. CDR3 nucleotides: TGTGCCAGCAGCGTAGAGCGGGGGACCGGGGAGCTGTTTTTT. Amino acid sequence: CASSVERGTGELFF. The V call is TRBV9, the J call TRBJ2-2; 8 bases fit TRBD2. The CDR3 totals 14 residues. The junction had 0 bases not matched to a gene; V was cut back by 0 bases and J by 5 bases. From germline, CDR1 is SGDLS and CDR2 YYNGEE.

The chain is built from TRBV5-1 and TRBJ2-7; 7 nucleotides line up with TRBD1. This CDR3 region has 15 residues. V lost 2 bases to trimming and J lost 3 bases; unmatched junction nucleotides: 8. Germline CDR1 is SGHRS and CDR2 is YFSETQ. For the CDR3, the DNA is TGCGCCAGCAGCTTCCAGGGGGACGGGGACTACGAGCAGTACTTC. Translated: CASSFQGDGDYEQYF.

This clone is a singleton in its sample. The chain couples TRBV6-5 to TRBJ1-2, with 7 bases lining up with TRBD1. J was trimmed by 8 bases and V by 5 bases; bases with no gene match: 2. The CDR3 has 11 amino acids. The V gene's germline CDR1 is MNHEY and CDR2 SVGAGI. CDR3 residues: CASSQGGGYTF. In DNA, the CDR3 is TGTGCCAGCAGTCAGGGGGGAGGCTACACCTTC.

The V and J genes are TRBV5-1 and TRBJ1-2, with 7 bases identical to TRBD1. V gave up 2 bases and J gave up 8 bases; unmatched junction bases: 6. The CDR3 sequence is 13 residues long. Germline V gene lookup returns CDR1 SGHRS and CDR2 YFSETQ. The CDR3 spells CASSLQGQEGYTF. In DNA form, the CDR3 reads TGCGCCAGCAGCTTACAGGGGCAGGAGGGCTACACCTTC.

The chain combines TRBV27 with TRBJ1-3, with D possibly matching TRBD1 (6 bases). Trimming removed 1 base at V and 4 bases at J, with 23 bases between. The germline gives CDR1 MNHEY, CDR2 SMNVEV (reference sequence). The CDR3 length is 19 residues. The CDR3 loop is CASSLCRGSGDKEGNTIYF. DNA of the CDR3: TGTGCCAGCAGTTTATGCCGCGGTTCAGGGGATAAAGAAGGAAACACCATATATTTT.

The chain couples TRBV7-8 to TRBJ2-1, with 16 bases lining up with TRBD2. The CDR3 has 20 amino acids. V lost 5 bases, J lost 5 bases, and 15 bases stayed unmatched. The V gene's germline CDR1 is SGHVS and CDR2 FQNEAQ. The CDR3 DNA is TGTGCCAGCAGCCCGCGGGGACTAGCGGGAGGGCCAAGGTGGGACAATGAGCAGTTCTTC. As protein: CASSPRGLAGGPRWDNEQFF.

This chain connects TRBV27 to TRBJ1-5, with 8 bases aligning to TRBD1. CDR1 and CDR2 (germline): MNHEY, SMNVEV (reference sequence). CDR3 length: 16 amino acids. The junction had 14 bases not matched to a gene; V was cut back by 6 bases and J by 7 bases. The CDR3 loop reads CASRRGAGGSNQPQHF. In DNA form, the CDR3 reads TGTGCCAGCAGACGGGGGGCAGGGGGCAGTAACCAGCCCCAGCATTTT.

The chain is built from TRBV28 and TRBJ1-5; perhaps TRBD1 as D (6 bases). V was cut by 8 bases and J by 6 bases, with 23 bases left in between. This CDR3 has 16 residues. Germline V gives CDR1 MDHEN, CDR2 SYDVKM. The CDR3 loop is CASAKTGHPRGQPQHF. DNA of the CDR3: TGTGCCAGCGCAAAGACAGGCCACCCCAGGGGTCAGCCCCAGCATTTT.

The chain links TRBV7-9 to TRBJ2-3, with 7 positions matching TRBD2. The CDR3 is 12 amino acids. Germline V gene sequence: CDR1 SEHNR, CDR2 FQNEAQ (reference sequence). For the CDR3, the DNA is TGTGCTAGTCGGGGGGAAACAGATACGCAGTATTTT. Translation gives CASRGETDTQYF. Looking up the rest from reference TRBV7-9 and TRBJ2-3 gives the full variable domain: DTGVSQNPRHKITKRGQNVTFRCDPISEHNRLYWYRQTLGQGPEFLTYFQNEAQLEKSRLLSDRFSAERPKGSFSTLEIQRTEQGDSAMYLCASRGETDTQYFGPGTRLTVL.

V gene TRBV3-1 (or the pseudogene TRBV3-2) combines with J gene TRBJ2-1, with a weak D call TRBD1 (5 bases). The CDR3 contains 14 residues. Germline assignment: CDR1 LGHDT and CDR2 YNNKEL (reference sequence). Deletions cut 4 bases from V and 7 bases from J, with 14 bases between. DNA for the CDR3: TGTGCCAGCAGCCGGGTTGCAGGGCCGAATGAGCAGTTCTTC. Amino acid sequence: CASSRVAGPNEQFF.

The CDR3 sequence: CASTRSRGLAGVTDTQYF. The CDR3 bases are TGTGCCAGCACCCGGAGCAGGGGGCTAGCGGGGGTCACTGATACGCAGTATTTT. The V and J genes are TRBV5-6 and TRBJ2-3, with 10 bases aligning to TRBD2. The CDR3 has 18 amino acids. CDR1 is SGHDT and CDR2 is YYEEEE in the germline V gene. V shed 6 bases, J shed 6 bases, and the junction held 19 bases outside the gene matches.

This chain uses TRBV9 with TRBJ2-3; TRBD1 might be the D (5 bases). V lost 3 bases, J lost 7 bases, and 24 bases lay in between. CDR1 and CDR2 (germline): SGDLS, YYNGEE. The CDR3 extends over 17 amino acids. CDR3 sequence (DNA): TGTGCCAGCAGCGCCTCCGGCGGTCAGGGTCGGACATATACGCAGTATTTT. It translates to CASSASGGQGRTYTQYF.

This clone was recorded only once. The genes are TRBV12-5 and TRBJ1-1, with D perhaps TRBD1 (5 bases). Per the germline V gene, CDR1 is LGHNT and CDR2 is FRNRAP. The CDR3 spans 15 residues. Trimming cost V 1 base and J 2 bases, with 11 bases left between them. CDR3 in amino acids: CASGLGAGLNTEAFF. DNA for the CDR3: TGTGCTAGTGGTTTGGGGGCAGGGCTAAACACTGAAGCTTTCTTT.

This clone has just one count. The V gene is TRBV7-2, the J gene TRBJ1-4; D possibly corresponds to TRBD1 (6 bases). The germline V gene encodes CDR1 SGHTA and CDR2 FQGNSA. Trimming shortened V by 5 bases and J by 6 bases, and 10 bases separated the two germline ends. This CDR3 comprises 13 residues. CDR3 sequence reads: CASSLYRDEKLFF. CDR3 DNA sequence: TGTGCCAGCAGCCTCTACAGGGATGAAAAACTGTTTTTT.

This clone has at least ten counts. The chain recombines TRBV9 with TRBJ1-2; TRBD1 agrees at 7 bases. V lost 4 bases and J lost 5; bases outside the gene matches: 11. Germline CDR1 is SGDLS and CDR2 is YYNGEE. The CDR3 sequence is 15 residues long. The CDR3 sequence is CASSQGGQNFYGYTF. CDR3 nucleotides: TGTGCCAGCAGCCAAGGGGGACAGAATTTTTATGGCTACACCTTC.

This chain uses TRBV18 with TRBJ2-3; 7 bases align to TRBD1. Germline assignment: CDR1 KGHSH and CDR2 LQKENI. The CDR3 covers 18 residues. J lost 2 bases, V lost 4 bases, and 15 bases had no gene match. The CDR3 DNA follows: TGTGCCAGCTCACAAGGTAGTAGGGGGCTACCTCTCACAGATACGCAGTATTTT. This sequence encodes CASSQGSRGLPLTDTQYF.

This rearrangement joins TRBV18 to TRBJ2-3, with 8 bases aligning to TRBD2. Germline V gives CDR1 KGHSH, CDR2 LQKENI. V was clipped by 3 bases and J by 0 bases; unmatched bases: 11. CDR3 size: 18 residues. CDR3 residues: CASSPYIPAGESTDTQYF. CDR3 DNA sequence: TGTGCCAGCTCACCTTACATCCCAGCGGGAGAGAGCACAGATACGCAGTATTTT.

The chain employs TRBV4-1 and TRBJ1-5, with D unclear. The CDR3 covers 14 residues. V was pared by 4 bases and J by 0 bases, with 7 bases between. From germline, CDR1 is MGHRA and CDR2 YSYEKL. CDR3 nucleotide sequence: TGCGCCAGCAGCCGGGCCGTTAGCAATCAGCCCCAGCATTTT. Translation: CASSRAVSNQPQHF.

The gene calls are TRBV5-6 and TRBJ1-2, with D maybe TRBD1 (5 bases). V lost 4 bases to trimming and J lost 8 bases, with 27 bases between them. Germline V gene lookup returns CDR1 SGHDT and CDR2 YYEEEE. The CDR3 spans 17 residues. CDR3 region: CASSPTPEDGAFSGYTF. In DNA form, the CDR3 reads TGTGCCAGCAGCCCGACCCCCGAGGATGGGGCGTTTTCAGGCTACACCTTC.

The V call is TRBV5-4, the J call TRBJ2-7; 13 nucleotides match TRBD2. This CDR3 is 15 amino acids long. Per the germline V gene, CDR1 is SGHNT and CDR2 is YYREEE (reference sequence). V lost 4 bases and J lost 2; bases outside the gene matches: 3. As DNA, the CDR3 is TGTGCCAGCAGCGACGGACTAGCGGGAGCCTACGAGCAGTACTTC. This translates into CASSDGLAGAYEQYF.

V is TRBV2 and J is TRBJ1-1; D gene unclear. The CDR3 runs 11 residues. V was clipped by 1 base and J by 8 bases, with 5 bases between them. Germline lookup yields CDR1 SNHLY and CDR2 FYNNEI. The CDR3 here is CASSEVREAFF. In DNA, the CDR3 is TGTGCCAGCAGTGAAGTCAGAGAAGCTTTCTTT.

The chain recombines TRBV7-9 with TRBJ2-1, with 8 nucleotides matching TRBD2. The V segment lost 4 bases and the J segment 6 bases; nucleotides outside the gene matches: 8. This CDR3 is 15 amino acids long. Germline V lookup: CDR1 SEHNR, CDR2 FQNEAQ (reference sequence). The CDR3 coding sequence is TGTGCCAGCAGCTCGTCCGGACTAGCTTTCAATGAGCAGTTCTTC. Its translation: CASSSSGLAFNEQFF.

The chain uses TRBV5-4 and TRBJ1-1; 7 nucleotides match TRBD1. V shed 4 bases and J 1 base; nucleotides not matched to a gene: 16. Germline CDR1 reads SGHNT; CDR2 reads YYREEE (reference sequence). The CDR3 spans 18 residues. The CDR3 bases are TGTGCCAGCAGCAAAAACCGTAATCCGGGACAGAAGAACACTGAAGCTTTCTTT. Its translation is CASSKNRNPGQKNTEAFF.

This rearrangement joins TRBV4-3 to TRBJ2-6, with TRBD2 as a possible D gene (6 bases). The CDR3 contains 16 residues. Germline V gene lookup returns CDR1 LGHNA and CDR2 YSLEER. The V and J ends lost 0 bases and 4 bases respectively, with 10 bases between them. The CDR3 DNA reads as TGCGCCAGCAGCCAAGAGGGCGGGGTCGGGGCCAACGTCCTGACTTTC. It specifies CASSQEGGVGANVLTF.

The chain links TRBV11-2 to TRBJ2-3; 9 bases are shared with TRBD2. This CDR3 is built from 15 residues. CDR1 is SGHAT and CDR2 is FQNNGV in the germline V gene. V shed 3 bases and J 6 bases; nucleotides not matched to a gene: 7. DNA of the CDR3: TGTGCCAGCAGCTTTGGTAGCGGGGGTCTGGATACGCAGTATTTT. Protein: CASSFGSGGLDTQYF. The full variable domain, with the rest looked up from reference TRBV11-2 and TRBJ2-3, is EAGVAQSPRYKIIEKRQSVAFWCNPISGHATLYWYQQILGQGPKLLIQFQNNGVVDDSQLPKDRFSAERLKGVDSTLKIQPAKLEDSAVYLCASSFGSGGLDTQYFGPGTRLTVL.

The rearrangement links TRBV7-9 to TRBJ1-2; TRBD1 agrees at 8 bases. V gave up 7 bases and J gave up 4 bases; unmatched junction bases: 11. Germline CDR1 reads SEHNR; CDR2 reads FQNEAQ (reference sequence). The CDR3 runs 15 residues. CDR3 loop: CASTKPDRGPYGYTF. The CDR3, as DNA: TGTGCCAGCACCAAGCCCGACAGGGGACCCTATGGCTACACCTTC.

This clone was detected once. The chain carries TRBV6-4 and TRBJ1-2; D is unclear. CDR1 is MRHNA and CDR2 is SNTAGT in the germline V gene. The CDR3 is 16 amino acids. Trimming cost V 5 bases and J 0 bases, with 16 bases left between them. CDR3 nucleotide sequence: TGTGCCAGCAGTCCCGTCTCCGACATCTCTAACTATGGCTACACCTTC. This gives the protein CASSPVSDISNYGYTF.